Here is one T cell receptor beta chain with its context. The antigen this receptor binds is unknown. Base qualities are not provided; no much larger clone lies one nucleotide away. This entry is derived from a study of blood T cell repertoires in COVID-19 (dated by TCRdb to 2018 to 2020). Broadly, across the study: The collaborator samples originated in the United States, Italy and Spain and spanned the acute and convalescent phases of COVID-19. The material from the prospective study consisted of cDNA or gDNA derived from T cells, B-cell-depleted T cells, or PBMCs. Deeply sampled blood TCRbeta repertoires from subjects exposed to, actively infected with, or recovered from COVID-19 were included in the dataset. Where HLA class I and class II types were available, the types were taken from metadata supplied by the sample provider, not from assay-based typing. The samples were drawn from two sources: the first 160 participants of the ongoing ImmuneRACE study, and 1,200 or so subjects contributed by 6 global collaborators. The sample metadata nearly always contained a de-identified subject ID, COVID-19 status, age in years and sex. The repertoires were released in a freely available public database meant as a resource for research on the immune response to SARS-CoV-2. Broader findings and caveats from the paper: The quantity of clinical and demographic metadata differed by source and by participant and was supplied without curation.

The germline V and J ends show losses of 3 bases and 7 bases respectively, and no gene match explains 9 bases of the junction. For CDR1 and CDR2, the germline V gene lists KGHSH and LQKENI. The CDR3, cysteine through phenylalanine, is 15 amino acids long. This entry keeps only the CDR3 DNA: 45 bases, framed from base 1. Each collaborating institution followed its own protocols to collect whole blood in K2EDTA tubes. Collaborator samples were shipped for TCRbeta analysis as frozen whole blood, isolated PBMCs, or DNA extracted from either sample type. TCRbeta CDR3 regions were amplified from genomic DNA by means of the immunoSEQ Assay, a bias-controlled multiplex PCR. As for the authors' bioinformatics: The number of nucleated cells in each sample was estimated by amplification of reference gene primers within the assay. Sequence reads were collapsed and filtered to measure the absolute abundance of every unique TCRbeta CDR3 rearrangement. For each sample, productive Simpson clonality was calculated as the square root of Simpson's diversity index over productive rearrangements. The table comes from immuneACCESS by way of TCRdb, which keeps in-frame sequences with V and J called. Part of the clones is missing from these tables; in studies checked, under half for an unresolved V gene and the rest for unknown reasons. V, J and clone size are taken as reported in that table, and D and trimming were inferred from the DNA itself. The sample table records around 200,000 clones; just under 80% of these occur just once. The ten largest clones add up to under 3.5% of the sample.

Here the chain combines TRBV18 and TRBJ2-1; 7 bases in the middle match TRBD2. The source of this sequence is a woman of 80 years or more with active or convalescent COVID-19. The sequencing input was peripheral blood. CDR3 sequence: CASSPYVSGRNEQFF. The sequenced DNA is TGTGCCAGCTCACCCTACGTCTCCGGGAGGAATGAGCAGTTCTTC.